The 30 T cell receptor beta chains given below trace back to one sample, sequenced in a study of T cell responses to AZD1222 COVID-19 vaccine. Using immunoSEQ multiplex PCR, the repertoire was profiled, and TCRdb retains in-frame clones only, with some absent. The sample yields approximately 77,000 clones, roughly 90% seen once. The input for sequencing was peripheral blood, taken 28 days after the second AZD1222 dose. These TCRs come from an adult who received the AZD1222 COVID-19 vaccine.

V usage is TRBV14 and J usage is TRBJ1-1, with D unresolved. The ends were cut back, 1 base at V and 6 bases at J, with 3 bases in the middle. This CDR3 has 11 amino acids. Germline V gene sequence: CDR1 SGHDN, CDR2 FVKESK. This chain's CDR3 is CASSQGPEAFF. In DNA form, the CDR3 reads TGTGCCAGCAGCCAAGGGCCTGAAGCTTTCTTT.

The chain is built from TRBV7-2 and TRBJ1-5; no clear D. The V end lost 4 bases, the J end lost 0 bases, and 13 bases lay between the germline ends. The germline V gene encodes CDR1 SGHTA and CDR2 FQGNSA. The CDR3 totals 16 residues. CDR3 sequence reads: CASSSESSYSNQPQHF. In nucleotides, the CDR3 is TGTGCCAGCAGCTCGGAGAGCAGTTATAGCAATCAGCCCCAGCATTTT.

This clone was counted a single time. The chain's CDR3 is CASSRFGDTEAFF. CDR3 bases: TGTGCCAGCAGTCGTTTTGGGGACACTGAAGCTTTCTTT. The chain is built from TRBV7-8 and TRBJ1-1; D is ambiguous. V lost 6 bases and J lost 3, with 11 bases in between. CDR1 and CDR2 from the germline V gene are SGHVS and FQNEAQ. The CDR3 is made up of 13 amino acids.

V is TRBV6-5 and J is TRBJ1-1, with a possible D match to TRBD1 (5 bases). V shed 2 bases and J shed 11 bases, with 9 bases lying between them. CDR3 size: 11 residues. Looked up from germline, CDR1 is MNHEY and CDR2 is SVGAGI. Written as DNA, the CDR3 is TGTGCCAGCAGTTACCGGGGGTATGCTTTCTTT. Encoded protein: CASSYRGYAFF.

This chain uses TRBV19 with TRBJ1-4; TRBD1 matches 9 bases. Germline CDR1 reads LNHDA; CDR2 reads SQIVND (reference sequence). The junction had 14 bases not matched to a gene; V was cut back by 7 bases and J by 8 bases. The CDR3 covers 16 residues. Written as DNA, the CDR3 is TGTGCCAGTACTTGGAAAACAGGGGGCAGGGGAGAAAAACTGTTTTTT. Amino acids: CASTWKTGGRGEKLFF.

This chain links TRBV4-1 with TRBJ2-1, with TRBD2 matching 11 bases. V shed 0 bases, J shed 14 bases, and the junction held 12 bases outside the gene matches. The CDR3 has 16 residues. Germline V gene data show CDR1 as MGHRA and CDR2 as YSYEKL. In DNA form, the CDR3 reads TGCGCCAGCAGCCAAGACCGTGGGACTAGCGGAAAGGAGGAGTTCTTC. It translates to CASSQDRGTSGKEEFF.

The chain links TRBV7-3 to TRBJ2-3, with 9 bases lining up with TRBD2. This CDR3 spans 15 amino acids. CDR1 is SGHTA and CDR2 is FQGTGA in the germline V gene. The trim removed 5 bases at V and 4 bases at J, leaving 7 bases unmatched. CDR3: CASSPLAGVADTQYF. CDR3 DNA sequence: TGTGCCAGCAGCCCGTTAGCGGGAGTTGCAGATACGCAGTATTTT.

The chain has TRBV3-1 (or the pseudogene TRBV3-2) and TRBJ1-2; D call uncertain. Germline CDR1 reads LGHDT; CDR2 reads YNNKEL (reference sequence). The CDR3 has 15 amino acids. The V end was cut by 0 bases, the J end by 4 bases, with 12 bases between. The CDR3 here is CASSQDLVRPYGYTF. The DNA of the CDR3 is TGTGCCAGCAGCCAAGATTTGGTAAGACCCTATGGCTACACCTTC.

The chain combines TRBV6-2 or TRBV6-3 with TRBJ1-5; D is undetermined. Germline lookup yields CDR1 MNHEY and CDR2 SVGEGT. V gave up 4 bases and J gave up 6 bases, with 10 bases separating them. There are 13 residues in the CDR3. Written as DNA, the CDR3 is TGTGCCAGCAGTTTTGGCGCCCGTCAGCCCCAGCATTTT. The encoded protein is CASSFGARQPQHF.

The rearrangement uses TRBV13 and TRBJ2-2, with TRBD2 identical over 7 bases. Germline V CDR1 and CDR2: PRHDT, FYEKMQ (reference sequence). V dropped 8 bases and J dropped 5; count of bases not matched to a gene: 5. The CDR3 extends over 13 amino acids. CDR3 amino acids: CASFLSGTGELFF. The CDR3 DNA follows: TGTGCCAGCTTCCTTAGCGGGACCGGGGAGCTGTTTTTT. The variable domain in full, completed from reference TRBV13 and TRBJ2-2, reads AAGVIQSPRHLIKEKRETATLKCYPIPRHDTVYWYQQGPGQDPQFLISFYEKMQSDKGSIPDRFSAQQFSDYHSELNMSSLELGDSALYFCASFLSGTGELFFGEGSRLTVL.

The gene calls are TRBV4-1 and TRBJ2-1; D is possibly TRBD2 (6 bases). The germline gives CDR1 MGHRA, CDR2 YSYEKL. Trimming took 0 bases from V and 0 from J, leaving 18 bases between them. The CDR3 runs 19 residues. The CDR3 loop is CASSQERMSVGSSYNEQFF. The CDR3 region has the DNA TGCGCCAGCAGCCAAGAAAGAATGTCAGTCGGGAGCTCCTACAATGAGCAGTTCTTC.

This chain joins TRBV29-1 and TRBJ1-2, with D uncertain. The V end was cut by 5 bases, the J end by 0 bases, with 7 bases between. The CDR3 runs 12 residues. The V gene's germline CDR1 is SQVTM and CDR2 ANQGSEA. For the CDR3, the DNA is TGCAGCGTTCGTACAGCTAACTATGGCTACACCTTC. It codes for CSVRTANYGYTF.

This clone was seen a single time. V and J are TRBV9 and TRBJ2-7; 12 bases fit TRBD2. This CDR3 comprises 16 residues. The germline V gene encodes CDR1 SGDLS and CDR2 YYNGEE. J was trimmed by 4 bases and V by 4 bases; bases with no gene match: 9. The CDR3 reads CASSKTSGSGMYEQYF. The CDR3 bases are TGTGCCAGCAGCAAGACTAGCGGGAGTGGTATGTACGAGCAGTACTTC. Combining the CDR3 with reference TRBV9 and TRBJ2-7 gives the whole variable domain DSGVTQTPKHLITATGQRVTLRCSPRSGDLSVYWYQQSLDQGLQFLIQYYNGEERAKGNILERFSAQQFPDLHSELNLSSLELGDSALYFCASSKTSGSGMYEQYFGPGTRLTVT.

This chain connects TRBV5-6 to TRBJ1-5; no reliable D call. Trimming left V 0 bases short and J 4 bases short, with 8 bases between. Per the germline V gene, CDR1 is SGHDT and CDR2 is YYEEEE. CDR3 length equals 14 residues. CDR3 amino acids: CASSLGRANQPQHF. The CDR3 DNA reads TGTGCCAGCAGCTTGGGTAGGGCGAATCAGCCCCAGCATTTT.

This clone was observed a single time. V usage is TRBV7-2 and J usage is TRBJ2-7; D is unresolved. From germline, CDR1 is SGHTA and CDR2 FQGNSA. V lost 1 base, J lost 0 bases, and 16 bases lay in between. The CDR3 totals 17 residues. The CDR3 region is CASSLGDIGFNSYEQYF. CDR3 bases: TGTGCCAGCAGCTTAGGAGATATAGGTTTTAACTCCTACGAGCAGTACTTC.

The chain employs TRBV28 and TRBJ2-7; 13 bases are a match to TRBD2. CDR3 size: 18 residues. V shed 8 bases, J shed 6 bases, and the junction held 19 bases outside the gene matches. The germline V gene has CDR1 MDHEN and CDR2 SYDVKM. The CDR3 coding sequence is TGTGCCAGCTTCCCATGGCCGGCCGGACTAGCGGGAGAGGCCGAGCAGTACTTC. Protein sequence: CASFPWPAGLAGEAEQYF.

This sequence joins TRBV19 and TRBJ1-4; 9 nucleotides agree with TRBD1. Germline V gives CDR1 LNHDA, CDR2 SQIVND (reference sequence). J gave up 5 bases and V 7 bases, and 8 bases lay outside the gene matches. The CDR3 is 15 residues long. The CDR3 is CASIATGTGNEKLFF. CDR3 in DNA: TGTGCCAGTATTGCCACCGGGACAGGGAATGAAAAACTGTTTTTT.

This chain connects TRBV28 to TRBJ2-3, with a possible D match to TRBD2 (5 bases). The CDR3 is 12 amino acids. Germline V lookup: CDR1 MDHEN, CDR2 SYDVKM. V was trimmed by 7 bases and J by 2 bases, leaving 7 bases between them. CDR3 sequence reads: CASTGNTDTQYF. The CDR3, as DNA: TGTGCCAGCACCGGGAACACAGATACGCAGTATTTT.

V gene TRBV7-9 combines with J gene TRBJ2-1, with TRBD2 matching over 13 bases. After removal of 5 bases from V and 0 bases from J, the junction contained 10 bases not matched to a gene. CDR3 length: 19 amino acids. CDR1 is SEHNR, CDR2 FQNEAQ, per germline (reference sequence). In DNA, the CDR3 is TGTGCCAGCAGCCCGGAACTAGCGGGAGGGCCCTTCTCCTACAATGAGCAGTTCTTC. It encodes CASSPELAGGPFSYNEQFF.

For the CDR3, the DNA is TGTGCCAGCAGCGGAGGGGTTCCTAACACTGAAGCTTTCTTT. This encodes CASSGGVPNTEAFF. This chain connects TRBV7-2 to TRBJ1-1; D may be TRBD1 (5 bases). The germline gives CDR1 SGHTA, CDR2 FQGNSA. The CDR3 extends over 14 amino acids. V lost 5 bases, J lost 2 bases, and 12 bases lay in between.

The chain uses TRBV4-1 and TRBJ2-5; D not resolved. Germline assignment: CDR1 MGHRA and CDR2 YSYEKL. The CDR3 loop spans 14 amino acids. Trimming pared 1 base from V and 3 bases from J, leaving 9 bases between. DNA for the CDR3: TGCGCCAGCAGCCAAGTTCTCCAGAAAGAGACCCAGTACTTC. This gives the protein CASSQVLQKETQYF.

The chain links TRBV4-1 to TRBJ1-4, with D perhaps TRBD1 (5 bases). The ends were cut back, 3 bases at V and 11 bases at J, with 22 bases in the middle. The germline CDR1 and CDR2 sequences are MGHRA and YSYEKL. The CDR3 is made up of 16 amino acids. The CDR3, as DNA: TGCGCCAGCAGCCATCCCCGACAGCCGAAGCTTATGAAACTGTTTTTT. It yields the protein CASSHPRQPKLMKLFF.

This rearrangement joins TRBV7-8 to TRBJ2-5, with 9 bases aligning to TRBD1. The CDR3 loop spans 17 amino acids. The J segment lost 2 bases and the V segment lost 5 bases, leaving 12 bases of the junction unmatched. The germline V gene has CDR1 SGHVS and CDR2 FQNEAQ. The CDR3 is CASSRWDRAIAQETQYF. The CDR3 DNA is TGTGCCAGCAGCCGATGGGACAGGGCGATCGCACAAGAGACCCAGTACTTC.

J is TRBJ1-6 and V is TRBV19; no definite D call. This CDR3 region has 15 residues. Trimming cost V 6 bases and J 3 bases, with 12 bases left between them. Germline V lookup: CDR1 LNHDA, CDR2 SQIVND (reference sequence). CDR3 protein: CASRPDGNYNSPLHF. CDR3 sequence (DNA): TGTGCCAGTAGACCAGATGGCAACTATAATTCACCCCTCCACTTT.

This sequence joins TRBV27 and TRBJ1-5, with 9 bases lining up with TRBD1. With 4 bases clipped from V and 4 bases from J, the junction kept 8 bases outside the gene matches. This CDR3 comprises 16 residues. In germline, CDR1 is MNHEY, CDR2 SMNVEV (reference sequence). The CDR3 protein is CASSSPGTGHNQPQHF. In nucleotides, the CDR3 is TGTGCCAGCAGTTCACCCGGGACAGGGCATAATCAGCCCCAGCATTTT.

This chain connects TRBV6-4 to TRBJ2-1; D perhaps matches TRBD2 (5 bases). V was cut by 5 bases and J by 1 base, with 12 bases left in between. The CDR3 spans 15 residues. Per germline, CDR1 MRHNA and CDR2 SNTAGT. The CDR3 DNA follows: TGTGCCAGCAGTACAGAGGGATTTTCCTACAATGAGCAGTTCTTC. This codes for CASSTEGFSYNEQFF.

The chain is built from TRBV2 and TRBJ1-1, with D perhaps matching TRBD1 (5 bases). The CDR3 consists of 10 residues. V was clipped by 7 bases and J by 6 bases, with 6 bases between them. CDR1 and CDR2 (germline): SNHLY, FYNNEI. CDR3: CASTGPEAFF. CDR3 DNA sequence: TGTGCCAGCACGGGACCTGAAGCTTTCTTT.

This chain joins TRBV30 and TRBJ1-6; D is undetermined. Germline V CDR1 and CDR2: GTSNPN, SVGIG (reference sequence). With 0 bases removed from V and 5 bases from J, the gap between germline ends came to 11 bases. This CDR3 region has 15 residues. In nucleotides, the CDR3 is TGTGCCTGGAGTGTTTCAGTCATGAATAATTCACCCCTCCACTTT. Its translation is CAWSVSVMNNSPLHF.

The chain carries TRBV4-3 and TRBJ1-1; 9 nucleotides match TRBD1. The CDR3 has 16 residues. Germline values: CDR1 LGHNA, CDR2 YSLEER. Trimming removed 4 bases from V and 5 bases from J; junction bases left unmatched: 11. CDR3 amino acids: CASSRRRGQGMTEAFF. The CDR3 DNA reads as TGCGCCAGCAGCCGCAGGAGAGGACAGGGGATGACTGAAGCTTTCTTT.

The chain has TRBV3-1 (or the pseudogene TRBV3-2) and TRBJ1-3, with D perhaps TRBD1 (6 bases). Per the germline V gene, CDR1 is LGHDT and CDR2 is YNNKEL (reference sequence). Trimming cost V 8 bases and J 0 bases, with 14 bases left between them. This CDR3 has 15 amino acids. The CDR3 nucleotides are TGTGCCAGCGGGACAAACAGAGGCTCTGGAAACACCATATATTTT. Translating gives CASGTNRGSGNTIYF.